The clone carrying this TCR beta chain was counted ten times or more. Its antigen is as yet unknown. Prepared libraries of TCR beta cDNA carried unique molecular identifiers. A single record per CDR3 protein comes from TCRdb applying MiXCR to the PCR reads. There are around 500,000 distinct CDR3 sequences in the sample; roughly 34% occur only once, and roughly 6% lies in the top ten. The sample belongs to a study of post-analysis software for immune sequencing data. Study-wide context: Courses of disease covered relapsing-remitting, secondary progressive and progressive-relapsing multiple sclerosis. Study findings and constraints: Controls showed lower frequencies than patients for five TRBV segments, and TRBV5-6, TRBV5-1 and TRBV20-1 were among these. Versus controls, multiple sclerosis patients showed significantly lower diversity (normalized Chao1). Analysis by F measure revealed that same-batch samples clustered strongly together.

V lost 3 bases and J lost 4, with 10 bases in between. This CDR3 spans 13 amino acids. Germline V lookup: CDR1 SGHTA, CDR2 FQGTGA. Sequenced material: blood. This chain joins TRBV7-3 and TRBJ2-7; D uncertain. The receptor was derived from a girl under 18 with multiple sclerosis. CDR3 nucleotide sequence: TGTGCCAGCAGCTTGGCCGACACGTACGAGCAGTACTTC. Encoded protein: CASSLADTYEQYF.